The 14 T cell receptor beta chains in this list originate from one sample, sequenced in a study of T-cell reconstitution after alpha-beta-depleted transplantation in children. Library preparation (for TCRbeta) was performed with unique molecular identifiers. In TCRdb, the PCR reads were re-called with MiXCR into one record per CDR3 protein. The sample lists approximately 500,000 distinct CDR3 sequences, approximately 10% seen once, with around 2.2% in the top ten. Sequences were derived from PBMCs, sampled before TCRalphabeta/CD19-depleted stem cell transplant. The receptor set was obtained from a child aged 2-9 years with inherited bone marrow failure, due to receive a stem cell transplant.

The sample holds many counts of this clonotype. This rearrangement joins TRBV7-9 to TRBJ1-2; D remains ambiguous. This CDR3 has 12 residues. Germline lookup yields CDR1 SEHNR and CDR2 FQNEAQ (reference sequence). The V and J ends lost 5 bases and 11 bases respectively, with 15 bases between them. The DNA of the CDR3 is TGTGCCAGCAGCGCTGGGGTGGCCCAATACACCTTC. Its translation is CASSAGVAQYTF.

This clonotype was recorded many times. This chain's CDR3 is CASSLRAESDTQYF. For the CDR3, the DNA is TGCGCCAGCAGCTTGCGGGCCGAAAGCGATACGCAGTATTTT. This chain joins TRBV5-1 and TRBJ2-3; D unresolved. The CDR3 consists of 14 residues. Germline V CDR1 and CDR2: SGHRS, YFSETQ. The V and J ends lost 1 base and 6 bases respectively, with 12 bases between them.

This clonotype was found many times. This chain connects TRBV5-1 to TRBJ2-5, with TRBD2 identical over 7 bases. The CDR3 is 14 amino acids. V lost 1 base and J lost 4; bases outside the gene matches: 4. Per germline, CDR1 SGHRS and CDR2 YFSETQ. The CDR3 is CASSLLVAGETQYF. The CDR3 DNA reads TGCGCCAGCAGCTTGCTGGTAGCGGGAGAGACCCAGTACTTC.

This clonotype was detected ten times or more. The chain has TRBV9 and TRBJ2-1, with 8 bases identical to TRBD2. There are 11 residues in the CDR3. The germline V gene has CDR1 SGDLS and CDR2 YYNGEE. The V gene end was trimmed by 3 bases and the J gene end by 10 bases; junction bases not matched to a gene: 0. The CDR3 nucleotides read TGTGCCAGCAGCGGGACTAGCGAGCAGTTCTTC. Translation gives CASSGTSEQFF.

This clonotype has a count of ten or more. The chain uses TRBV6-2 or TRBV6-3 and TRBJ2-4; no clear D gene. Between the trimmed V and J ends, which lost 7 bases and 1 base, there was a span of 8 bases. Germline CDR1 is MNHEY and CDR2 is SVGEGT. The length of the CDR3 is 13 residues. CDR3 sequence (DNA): TGTGCCAGCACCAACGGCGCCAAAAACATTCAGTACTTC. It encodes CASTNGAKNIQYF.

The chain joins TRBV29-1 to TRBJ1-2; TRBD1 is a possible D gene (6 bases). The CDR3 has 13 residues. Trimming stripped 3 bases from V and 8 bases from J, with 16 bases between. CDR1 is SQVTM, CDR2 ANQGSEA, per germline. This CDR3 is CSVEGLQGLGYTF. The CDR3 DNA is TGCAGCGTTGAGGGGCTACAGGGTCTCGGCTACACCTTC.

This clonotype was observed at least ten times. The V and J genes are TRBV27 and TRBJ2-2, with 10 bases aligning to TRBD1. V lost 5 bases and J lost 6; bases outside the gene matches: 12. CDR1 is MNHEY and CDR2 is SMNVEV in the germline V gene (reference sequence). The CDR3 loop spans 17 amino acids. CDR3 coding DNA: TGTGCCAGCAGTATTTCGACCGGGACAGGGGTGGCCGGGGAGCTGTTTTTT. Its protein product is CASSISTGTGVAGELFF.

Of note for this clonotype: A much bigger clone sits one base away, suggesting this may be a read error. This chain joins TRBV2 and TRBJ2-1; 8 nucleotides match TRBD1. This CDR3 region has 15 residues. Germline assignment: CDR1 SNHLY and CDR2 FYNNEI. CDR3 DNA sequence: TGTGCCAGCAGTGACGGGGACAGGATTTTTCGAGAGCATTTCTTC. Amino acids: CASSDGDRIFREHFF.

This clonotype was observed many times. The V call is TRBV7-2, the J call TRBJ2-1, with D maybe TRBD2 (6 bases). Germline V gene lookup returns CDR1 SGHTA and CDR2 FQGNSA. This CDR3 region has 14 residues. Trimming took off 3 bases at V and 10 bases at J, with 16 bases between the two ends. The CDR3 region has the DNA TGTGCCAGCAGCTTTGGAGGGCTGACAGAGGAGCAGTTCTTC. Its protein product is CASSFGGLTEEQFF.

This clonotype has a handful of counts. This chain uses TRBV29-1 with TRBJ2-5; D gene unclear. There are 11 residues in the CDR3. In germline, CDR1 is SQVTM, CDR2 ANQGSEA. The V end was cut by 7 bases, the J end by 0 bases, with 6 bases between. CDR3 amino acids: CSARYQETQYF. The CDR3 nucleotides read TGCAGCGCAAGATACCAAGAGACCCAGTACTTC. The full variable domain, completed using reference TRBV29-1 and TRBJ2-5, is SAVISQKPSRDICQRGTSLTIQCQVDSQVTMMFWYRQQPGQSLTLIATANQGSEATYESGFVIDKFPISRPNLTFSTLTVSNMSPEDSSIYLCSARYQETQYFGPGTRLLVL.

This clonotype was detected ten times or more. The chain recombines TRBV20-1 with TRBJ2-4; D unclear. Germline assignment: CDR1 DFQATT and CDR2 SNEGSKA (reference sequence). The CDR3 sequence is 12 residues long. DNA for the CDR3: TGCGGCACCTACCTAGCCAAAAACATTCAGTACTTC. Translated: CGTYLAKNIQYF.

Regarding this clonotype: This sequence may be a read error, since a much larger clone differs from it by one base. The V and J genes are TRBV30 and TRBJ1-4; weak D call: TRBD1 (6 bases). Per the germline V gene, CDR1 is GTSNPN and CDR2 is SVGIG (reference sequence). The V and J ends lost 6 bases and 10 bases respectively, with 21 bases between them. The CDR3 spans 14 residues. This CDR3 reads CACSPPGARAKLFF. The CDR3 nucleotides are TGTGCCTGCAGTCCGCCGGGGGCACGTGCAAAACTGTTTTTT.

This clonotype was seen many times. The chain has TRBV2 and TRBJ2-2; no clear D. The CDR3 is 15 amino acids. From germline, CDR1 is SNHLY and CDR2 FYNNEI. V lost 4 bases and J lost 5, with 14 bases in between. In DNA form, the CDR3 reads TGTGCCAGCAGTGGTCGGGCTCGAACAACCGGGGAGCTGTTTTTT. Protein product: CASSGRARTTGELFF.

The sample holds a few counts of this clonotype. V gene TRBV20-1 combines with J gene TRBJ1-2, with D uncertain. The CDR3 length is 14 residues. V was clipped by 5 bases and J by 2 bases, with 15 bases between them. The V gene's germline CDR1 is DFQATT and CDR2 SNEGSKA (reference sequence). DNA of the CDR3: TGCAGTGCTTTGAAGACGGAAACAAACTATGGCTACACCTTC. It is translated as CSALKTETNYGYTF.